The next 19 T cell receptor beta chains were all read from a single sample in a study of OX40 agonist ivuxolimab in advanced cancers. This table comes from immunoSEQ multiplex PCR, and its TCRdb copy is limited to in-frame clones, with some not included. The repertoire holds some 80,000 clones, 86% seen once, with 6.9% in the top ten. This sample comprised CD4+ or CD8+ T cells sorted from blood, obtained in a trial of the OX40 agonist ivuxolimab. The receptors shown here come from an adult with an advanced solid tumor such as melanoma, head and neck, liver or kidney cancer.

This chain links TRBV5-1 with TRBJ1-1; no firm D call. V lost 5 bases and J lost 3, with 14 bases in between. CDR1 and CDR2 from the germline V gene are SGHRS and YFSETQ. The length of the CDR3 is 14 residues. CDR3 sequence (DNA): TGCGCCAGCAGGACCGTGGTGGGTTACACTGAAGCTTTCTTT. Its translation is CASRTVVGYTEAFF.

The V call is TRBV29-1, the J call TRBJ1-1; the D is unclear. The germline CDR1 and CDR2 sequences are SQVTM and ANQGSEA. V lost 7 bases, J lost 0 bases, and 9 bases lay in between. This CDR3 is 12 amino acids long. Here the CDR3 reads CSAQRLNTEAFF. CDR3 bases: TGCAGCGCCCAAAGACTGAACACTGAAGCTTTCTTT.

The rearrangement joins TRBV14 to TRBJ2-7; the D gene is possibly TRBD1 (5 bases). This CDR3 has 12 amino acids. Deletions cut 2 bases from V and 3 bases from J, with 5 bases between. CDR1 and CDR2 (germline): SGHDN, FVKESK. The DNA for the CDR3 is TGTGCCAGCAGCCAACAGGGCTACGAGCAGTACTTC. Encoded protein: CASSQQGYEQYF.

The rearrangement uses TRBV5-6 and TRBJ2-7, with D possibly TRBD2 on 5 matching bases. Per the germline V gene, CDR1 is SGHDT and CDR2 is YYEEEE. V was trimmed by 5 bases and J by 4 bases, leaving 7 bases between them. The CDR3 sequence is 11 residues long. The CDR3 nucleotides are TGTGCCAGCAGTAGACTATACGAGCAGTACTTC. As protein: CASSRLYEQYF.

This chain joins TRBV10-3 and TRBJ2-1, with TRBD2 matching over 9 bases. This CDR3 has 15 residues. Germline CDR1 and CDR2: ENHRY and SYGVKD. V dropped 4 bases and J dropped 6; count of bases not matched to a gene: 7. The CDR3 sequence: CAISVGGGASNEQFF. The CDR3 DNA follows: TGTGCCATCAGTGTAGGCGGGGGGGCCTCCAATGAGCAGTTCTTC.

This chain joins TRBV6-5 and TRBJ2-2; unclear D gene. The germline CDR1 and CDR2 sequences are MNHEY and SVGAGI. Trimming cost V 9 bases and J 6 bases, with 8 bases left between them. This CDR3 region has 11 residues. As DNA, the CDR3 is TGTGCCAGTCTGGGCGCCGGGGAGCTGTTTTTT. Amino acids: CASLGAGELFF.

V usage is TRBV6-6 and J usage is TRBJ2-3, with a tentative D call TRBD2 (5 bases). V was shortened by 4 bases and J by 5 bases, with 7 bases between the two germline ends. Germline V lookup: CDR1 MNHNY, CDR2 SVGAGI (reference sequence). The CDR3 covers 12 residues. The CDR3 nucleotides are TGTGCCAGCAGTTTCGGAGGAGATACGCAGTATTTT. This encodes CASSFGGDTQYF.

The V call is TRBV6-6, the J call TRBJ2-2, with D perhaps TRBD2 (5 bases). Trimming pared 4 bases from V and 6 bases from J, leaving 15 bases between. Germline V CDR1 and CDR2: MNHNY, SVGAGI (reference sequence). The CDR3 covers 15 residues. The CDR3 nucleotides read TGTGCCAGCAGTTTCGTCATGACTATCTCCGGGGAGCTGTTTTTT. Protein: CASSFVMTISGELFF.

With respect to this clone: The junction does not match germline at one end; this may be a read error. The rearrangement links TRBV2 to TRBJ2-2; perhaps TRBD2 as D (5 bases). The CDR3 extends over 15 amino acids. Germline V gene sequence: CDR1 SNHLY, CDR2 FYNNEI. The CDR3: CASSEERANTGELFF. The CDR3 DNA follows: TGTGCCAGCAGCGAAGAGAGGGCGAACACCGGGGAGCTGTTTTTT.

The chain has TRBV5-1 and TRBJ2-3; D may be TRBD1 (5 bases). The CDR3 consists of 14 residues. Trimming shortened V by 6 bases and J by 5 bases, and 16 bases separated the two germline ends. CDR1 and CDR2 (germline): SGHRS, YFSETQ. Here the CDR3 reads CASIAGRSGDTQYF. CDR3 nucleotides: TGCGCCAGCATCGCAGGGCGAAGTGGAGATACGCAGTATTTT.

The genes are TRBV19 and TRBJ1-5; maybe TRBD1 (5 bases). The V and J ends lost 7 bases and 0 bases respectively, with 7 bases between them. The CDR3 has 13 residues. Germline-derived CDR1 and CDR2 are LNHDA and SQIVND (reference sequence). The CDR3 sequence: CASTGDSNQPQHF. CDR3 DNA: TGTGCCAGTACGGGGGATAGCAATCAGCCCCAGCATTTT.

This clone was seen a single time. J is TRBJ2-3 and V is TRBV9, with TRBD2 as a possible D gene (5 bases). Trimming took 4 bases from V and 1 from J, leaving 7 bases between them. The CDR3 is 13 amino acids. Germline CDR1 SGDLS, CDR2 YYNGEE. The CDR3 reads CASSFGGTDTQYF. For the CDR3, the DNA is TGTGCCAGCAGCTTCGGGGGCACAGATACGCAGTATTTT.

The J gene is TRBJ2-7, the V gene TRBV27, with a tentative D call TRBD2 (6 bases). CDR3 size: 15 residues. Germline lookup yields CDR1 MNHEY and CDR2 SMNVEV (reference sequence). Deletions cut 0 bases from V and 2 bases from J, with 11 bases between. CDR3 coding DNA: TGTGCCAGCAGTTTATCTCCGGAGGGTACCTACGAGCAGTACTTC. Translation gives CASSLSPEGTYEQYF.

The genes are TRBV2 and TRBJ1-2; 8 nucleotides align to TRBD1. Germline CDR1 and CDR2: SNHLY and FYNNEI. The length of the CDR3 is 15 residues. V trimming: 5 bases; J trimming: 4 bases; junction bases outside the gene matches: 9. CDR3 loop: CASSPDRGQVYGYTF. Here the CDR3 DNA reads TGTGCCAGCAGTCCAGACAGGGGTCAAGTCTATGGCTACACCTTC.

CDR3 in DNA: TGTGCCAGCAGTTACCCTAACTATGGCTACACCTTC. Its translation is CASSYPNYGYTF. This chain uses TRBV6-6 with TRBJ1-2; D is unresolved. V was shortened by 2 bases and J by 0 bases, with 1 base between the two germline ends. The CDR3 sequence is 12 residues long. The germline V gene has CDR1 MNHNY and CDR2 SVGAGI (reference sequence).

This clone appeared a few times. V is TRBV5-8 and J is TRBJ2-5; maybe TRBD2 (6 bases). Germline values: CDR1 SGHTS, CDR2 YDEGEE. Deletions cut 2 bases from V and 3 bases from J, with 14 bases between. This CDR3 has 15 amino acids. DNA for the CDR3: TGTGCCAGCAGCTTTCTTCGGACGGGAGAAGAGACCCAGTACTTC. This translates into CASSFLRTGEETQYF.

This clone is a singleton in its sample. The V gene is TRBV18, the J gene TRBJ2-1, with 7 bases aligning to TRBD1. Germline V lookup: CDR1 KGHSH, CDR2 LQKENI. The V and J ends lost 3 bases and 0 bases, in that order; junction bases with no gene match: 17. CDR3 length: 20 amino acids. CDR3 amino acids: CASSPKSDRQGWGSYNEQFF. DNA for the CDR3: TGTGCCAGCTCACCGAAATCTGATCGACAGGGTTGGGGCTCCTACAATGAGCAGTTCTTC. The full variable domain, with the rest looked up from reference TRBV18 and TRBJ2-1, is NAGVMQNPRHLVRRRGQEARLRCSPMKGHSHVYWYRQLPEEGLKFMVYLQKENIIDESGMPKERFSAEFPKEGPSILRIQQVVRGDSAAYFCASSPKSDRQGWGSYNEQFFGPGTRLTVL.

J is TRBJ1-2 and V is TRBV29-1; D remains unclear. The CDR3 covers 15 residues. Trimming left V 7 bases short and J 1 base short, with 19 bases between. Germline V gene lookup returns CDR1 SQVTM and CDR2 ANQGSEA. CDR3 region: CSAAARSYDNYGYTF. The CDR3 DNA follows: TGCAGCGCCGCGGCCCGAAGCTACGATAACTATGGCTACACCTTC. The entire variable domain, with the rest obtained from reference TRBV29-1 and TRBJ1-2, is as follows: SAVISQKPSRDICQRGTSLTIQCQVDSQVTMMFWYRQQPGQSLTLIATANQGSEATYESGFVIDKFPISRPNLTFSTLTVSNMSPEDSSIYLCSAAARSYDNYGYTFGSGTRLTVV.

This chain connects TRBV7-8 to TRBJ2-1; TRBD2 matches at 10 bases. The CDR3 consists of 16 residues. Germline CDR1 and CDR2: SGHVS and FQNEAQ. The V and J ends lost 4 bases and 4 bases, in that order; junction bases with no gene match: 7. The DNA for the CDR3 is TGTGCCAGCAGCTCCCCCGCTAGCGGGAGTTACAATGAGCAGTTCTTC. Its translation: CASSSPASGSYNEQFF.